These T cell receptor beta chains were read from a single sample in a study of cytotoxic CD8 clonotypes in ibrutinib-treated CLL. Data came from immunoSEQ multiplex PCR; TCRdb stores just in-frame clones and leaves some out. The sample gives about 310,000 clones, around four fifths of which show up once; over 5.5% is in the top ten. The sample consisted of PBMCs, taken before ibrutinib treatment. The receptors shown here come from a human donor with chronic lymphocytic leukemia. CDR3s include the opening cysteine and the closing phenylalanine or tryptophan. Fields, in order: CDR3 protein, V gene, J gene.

CASSTDWSSYEQYF	TRBV5-4	TRBJ2-7
CASSLGTFGGSEKLFF	TRBV11-2	TRBJ1-4
CASSWDSGNTIYF	TRBV5-1	TRBJ1-3
CASIQGLAGFGEQYF	TRBV2	TRBJ2-7
CAWSVAGLLAEAFF	TRBV30	TRBJ1-1
CASSLTDRATEAFF	TRBV7-3	TRBJ1-1
CASSIELAGGLQQYF	TRBV19	TRBJ2-7
CASSFPGGADYNEQFF	TRBV6-6	TRBJ2-1
CASTHGGIGELFF	TRBV11-2	TRBJ2-2
CASSQDDGDTEAFF	TRBV4-3	TRBJ1-1
CSVGPGLAGGNTGELFF	TRBV29-1	TRBJ2-2
CASSPPNQETQYF	TRBV7-2	TRBJ2-5
CASSYSDSRTGNTIYF	TRBV6-5	TRBJ1-3
CASSKGQGSYEQYF	TRBV27	TRBJ2-7
CAWSGGLAGPSSYNEQFF	TRBV30	TRBJ2-1
CASSSSGTSRTGELFF	TRBV5-1	TRBJ2-2
CASNYGENTEAFF	TRBV2	TRBJ1-1
CASSPGLAGGPGADTQYF	TRBV18	TRBJ2-3
CASSPTPRGTGTDTQYF	TRBV25-1	TRBJ2-3
CASSLRRGRLFNQPQHF	TRBV7-6	TRBJ1-5
CASTPTGGATGYTF	TRBV27	TRBJ1-2
CASSPFGENYGYTF	TRBV18	TRBJ1-2
CASSLARNSGSNEQFF	TRBV7-9	TRBJ2-1
CASSGTTNEKLFF	TRBV19	TRBJ1-4
CASSLNPGTGAYYGYTF	TRBV5-6	TRBJ1-2
CASITFGTGAYEQYF	TRBV6-1	TRBJ2-7
CASRSGENTGELFF	TRBV28	TRBJ2-2
CAWSVQSGNQPQHF	TRBV30	TRBJ1-5
CASSPQTGDGYTF	TRBV18	TRBJ1-2
CAWSVIAAYNEQFF	TRBV30	TRBJ2-1
CASSLAPGGTYNEQFF	TRBV5-1	TRBJ2-1
CASSFSPWQGDTEAFF	TRBV27	TRBJ1-1
CASSAHRDRGSLAYKLFF	TRBV7-8	TRBJ1-4
CATSRDEYEGGPRYF	TRBV15	TRBJ2-3
CASSLGAGLAGYEQYF	TRBV7-6	TRBJ2-7
CASSFFPLGSGEYNEQFF	TRBV7-2	TRBJ2-1